This is a list of T cell receptor beta chains from one sample in a study of blood T cell repertoires in COVID-19. Profiled with immunoSEQ multiplex PCR; TCRdb holds only in-frame clones, not every one. This table holds 200,000 to 250,000 clones, about four fifths found once. The sequenced sample consisted of peripheral blood. The receptor source for this set is a woman older than 75 with COVID-19, enrolled during active disease. The CDR3 runs from the conserved cysteine through the conserved F or W. D genes are given only for firm matches. Not all rows give a size; the values are once, few, many and, for expanded clones, a class.

-	few	TRBV14	TRBJ2-7	CASSATGVYEQYF	TGTGCCAGCAGCGCAACGGGGGTATACGAGCAGTACTTC
-	-	TRBV10-3	TRBJ1-1	CATSAPVGNTEAFF	TGTGCCACATCAGCGCCTGTAGGGAACACTGAAGCTTTCTTT
-	-	TRBV19	TRBJ1-5	CASKITISNQPQHF	TGTGCCAGTAAAATTACAATTAGCAATCAGCCCCAGCATTTT
-	-	TRBV28	TRBJ1-5	CASRLDRPQPQHF	TGTGCCAGCAGGCTCGACAGACCCCAGCCCCAGCATTTT
TRBD1	few	TRBV18	TRBJ1-1	CASSPGTVNTEAFF	TGTGCCAGCTCACCAGGGACAGTTAACACTGAAGCTTTCTTT
TRBD1	few	TRBV28	TRBJ2-7	CASKLTGGEQYF	TGTGCCAGCAAACTGACAGGGGGGGAGCAGTACTTC
TRBD1	-	TRBV15	TRBJ2-1	CATSTRQGSYNEQFF	TGTGCCACCAGCACTAGACAGGGTTCCTACAATGAGCAGTTCTTC
-	-	TRBV6-5	TRBJ2-2	CASTPPGNTGELFF	TGTGCCAGCACCCCTCCGGGGAACACCGGGGAGCTGTTTTTT
-	once	TRBV23-1	TRBJ1-5	CASSRQDGPNQPQHF	TGCGCCAGCAGTCGACAGGACGGGCCCAATCAGCCCCAGCATTTT
TRBD2	-	TRBV4-1	TRBJ2-7	CASRLAPGYEQYF	TGCGCGTCGCGACTAGCGCCGGGGTACGAGCAGTACTTC
-	-	TRBV3-1/TRBV3-2	TRBJ1-5	CASSRDSTSNQPQHF	TGTGCCAGCAGCCGGGACTCCACTAGCAATCAGCCCCAGCATTTT
-	-	TRBV25-1	TRBJ1-1	CASTRGGNTEAFF	TGTGCCAGCACACGAGGGGGGAACACTGAAGCTTTCTTT
TRBD1	-	TRBV9	TRBJ1-6	CASSPGGAENSPLHF	TGTGCCAGCAGCCCAGGGGGCGCGGAAAATTCACCCCTCCACTTT
TRBD2	-	TRBV3-1/TRBV3-2	TRBJ2-5	CASSPSGGGVATQYF	TGTGCCAGCAGCCCGAGCGGGGGGGGCGTCGCGACCCAGTACTTC
-	-	TRBV9	TRBJ2-3	CASSSRGFTDTQYF	TGTGCCAGCAGCTCCCGAGGGTTCACAGATACGCAGTATTTT